A single sample gave rise to the 15 T cell receptor beta chains below, sequenced in a study of regulatory T cells in long-lasting Graves disease. Time point: newly diagnosed GD, antithyroid drugs for less than 3 months. Researchers made the TCR library from RNA that was extracted from PBMCs. CDR3-region Arm-PCR and iRepertoire HTBI primers produced the TCR beta libraries. Via MiXCR, TCRdb re-called the multiplex PCR reads, giving one row per CDR3 protein. The table shows about 460,000 distinct CDR3 sequences, with around 15% occurring only once. The same sample was also used in a study of T cells in Graves' hyperthyroidism and ophthalmopathy.

The sequencing here drew on peripheral blood mononuclear cells (PBMCs), taken at new diagnosis, from a patient treated with antithyroid drugs. These receptors were obtained from a woman between 45 and 65 years old with Graves disease.

The chain joins TRBV6-5 to TRBJ1-6; D possibly corresponds to TRBD1 (5 bases). CDR1 is MNHEY and CDR2 is SVGAGI in the germline V gene. Trimming cost V 2 bases and J 6 bases, with 8 bases left between them. The CDR3 is made up of 14 amino acids. Here the CDR3 DNA reads TGTGCCAGCAGTTACGGCAGGGCTAATTCACCCCTCCACTTT. Protein product: CASSYGRANSPLHF.

The sample holds many counts of this clonotype. This chain links TRBV2 with TRBJ2-2; D assignment may be TRBD1 or TRBD2 (6 bases each). Germline-derived CDR1 and CDR2 are SNHLY and FYNNEI. CDR3 size: 15 residues. Trimming pared 3 bases from V and 4 bases from J, leaving 12 bases between. The CDR3 loop is CASSDPGAPTGELFF. DNA for the CDR3: TGTGCCAGCAGTGACCCGGGGGCGCCCACCGGGGAGCTGTTTTTT.

This clonotype was seen only a few times. This chain links TRBV6-2 or TRBV6-3 with TRBJ2-7, with 7 nucleotides matching TRBD2. The CDR3 spans 14 residues. Germline V gives CDR1 MNHEY, CDR2 SVGEGT. The J segment lost 7 bases and the V segment lost 6 bases, leaving 12 bases of the junction unmatched. The CDR3 loop is CASRGVWAAGEQYF. DNA of the CDR3: TGTGCCAGCAGGGGGGTGTGGGCAGCGGGAGAGCAGTACTTC.

The chain carries TRBV19 and TRBJ1-2; D perhaps matches TRBD1 (5 bases). The CDR3 is made up of 13 amino acids. V dropped 7 bases and J dropped 8 bases, with 17 bases sitting between them. Germline CDR1 and CDR2: LNHDA and SQIVND (reference sequence). CDR3 bases: TGTGCCAGTACCCGACAGAGAGAGGGCGGCTACACCTTC. It codes for CASTRQREGGYTF.

As concerns this clonotype: This clone may be a read error of a much larger clone one base away. The chain links TRBV28 to TRBJ2-4, with 7 bases fitting TRBD2. The germline V gene has CDR1 MDHEN and CDR2 SYDVKM. With V trimmed by 3 bases and J by 13 bases, 9 bases remained unmatched. The CDR3 contains 13 residues. CDR3 loop: CASSFQAREAQYF. The CDR3 bases are TGTGCCAGCAGTTTCCAAGCACGGGAGGCCCAGTACTTC.

This clonotype was seen a few times. The chain combines TRBV9 with TRBJ2-3; D call uncertain. Germline V gene sequence: CDR1 SGDLS, CDR2 YYNGEE. This CDR3 region has 15 residues. The V end lost 3 bases, the J end lost 2 bases, and 13 bases lay between the germline ends. The CDR3 loop reads CASSDTMGYTDTQYF. As DNA, the CDR3 is TGTGCCAGCAGCGACACTATGGGGTACACAGATACGCAGTATTTT.

This clonotype has ten or more counts. This sequence joins TRBV27 and TRBJ2-1; TRBD2 agrees at 15 bases. This CDR3 has 17 amino acids. CDR1 and CDR2 from the germline V gene are MNHEY and SMNVEV (reference sequence). The ends lost 2 bases at V and 4 bases at J; junction bases unmatched: 3. The chain's CDR3 is CASSLLGLAGGYNEQFF. CDR3 in DNA: TGTGCCAGCAGTTTACTCGGACTAGCGGGAGGGTACAATGAGCAGTTCTTC.

The chain recombines TRBV7-9 with TRBJ2-1; D uncertain. The CDR3 runs to 13 residues. The V end was cut by 5 bases, the J end by 3 bases, with 8 bases between. Germline-derived CDR1 and CDR2 are SEHNR and FQNEAQ (reference sequence). CDR3 region: CASSIQSYNEQFF. The CDR3 nucleotides read TGTGCCAGCAGCATCCAGAGCTACAATGAGCAGTTCTTC.

V is TRBV18 and J is TRBJ2-7, with TRBD2 identical over 11 bases. With 3 bases clipped from V and 7 bases from J, the junction kept 5 bases outside the gene matches. There are 14 residues in the CDR3. Germline V gene data show CDR1 as KGHSH and CDR2 as LQKENI. CDR3 sequence: CASSPGTSGGEQYF. CDR3 sequence (DNA): TGTGCCAGCTCACCCGGGACTAGCGGAGGGGAGCAGTACTTC.

The chain has TRBV4-2 and TRBJ2-3; 7 positions match TRBD2. Looked up from germline, CDR1 is LGHNA and CDR2 is YNFKEQ. The CDR3 is made up of 15 amino acids. V lost 0 bases and J lost 2; bases outside the gene matches: 2. The CDR3 sequence: CASSQEGTTTDTQYF. The CDR3 DNA reads TGTGCCAGCAGCCAAGAAGGGACTACCACAGATACGCAGTATTTT.

V and J are TRBV11-2 and TRBJ2-7, with D possibly being TRBD1 (5 bases). The CDR3 has 15 amino acids. Per the germline V gene, CDR1 is SGHAT and CDR2 is FQNNGV. V lost 1 base and J 3 bases, leaving 13 bases between the germline ends. This chain's CDR3 is CASSLVGDRSYEQYF. CDR3 nucleotides: TGTGCCAGCAGCTTAGTGGGTGACAGAAGCTACGAGCAGTACTTC. Variable domain in full (rest from reference TRBV11-2 and TRBJ2-7): EAGVAQSPRYKIIEKRQSVAFWCNPISGHATLYWYQQILGQGPKLLIQFQNNGVVDDSQLPKDRFSAERLKGVDSTLKIQPAKLEDSAVYLCASSLVGDRSYEQYFGPGTRLTVT.

This clonotype was recorded at least ten times. This chain joins TRBV5-5 and TRBJ2-7; D assignment may be TRBD1 or TRBD2 (5 bases each). This CDR3 is 14 amino acids long. V was pared by 0 bases and J by 6 bases, with 13 bases between. CDR1 is SGHKS, CDR2 YYEKEE, per germline (reference sequence). The CDR3 coding sequence is TGTGCCAGCAGCTTGGCGGGACGGACACTCGAGCAGTACTTC. It specifies CASSLAGRTLEQYF.

This clonotype was seen many times. In DNA form, the CDR3 reads TGTGCCAGCAGCCCTCTAGCGGGAGGTTCTGAGACCCAGTACTTC. It specifies CASSPLAGGSETQYF. The chain employs TRBV12-3 or TRBV12-4 and TRBJ2-5; 11 positions agree with TRBD2. V was pared by 6 bases and J by 5 bases, with 8 bases of the junction left unmatched. This CDR3 comprises 15 residues.

This clonotype was counted many times. As DNA, the CDR3 is TGTGCCAGCAGTTTTAGTGCAGCCTACAATGAGCAGTTCTTC. Its translation: CASSFSAAYNEQFF. This chain joins TRBV27 and TRBJ2-1; unclear D gene. Trimming cost V 3 bases and J 2 bases, with 8 bases left between them. CDR3 length: 14 amino acids. Germline CDR1 and CDR2: MNHEY and SMNVEV (reference sequence).

This clonotype showed up just a few times. The CDR3 carries no conserved terminal phenylalanine or tryptophan, so it likely arises from a read error. This chain links TRBV27 with TRBJ2-7; 7 bases are shared with TRBD1. This CDR3 region has 15 residues. Per the germline V gene, CDR1 is MNHEY and CDR2 is SMNVEV (reference sequence). V shed 3 bases and J 6 bases; nucleotides not matched to a gene: 11. CDR3 loop: CASSFLDRAITEQYL. CDR3 in DNA: TGTGCCAGCAGTTTCTTAGACAGGGCCATCACCGAGCAGTACCTC.